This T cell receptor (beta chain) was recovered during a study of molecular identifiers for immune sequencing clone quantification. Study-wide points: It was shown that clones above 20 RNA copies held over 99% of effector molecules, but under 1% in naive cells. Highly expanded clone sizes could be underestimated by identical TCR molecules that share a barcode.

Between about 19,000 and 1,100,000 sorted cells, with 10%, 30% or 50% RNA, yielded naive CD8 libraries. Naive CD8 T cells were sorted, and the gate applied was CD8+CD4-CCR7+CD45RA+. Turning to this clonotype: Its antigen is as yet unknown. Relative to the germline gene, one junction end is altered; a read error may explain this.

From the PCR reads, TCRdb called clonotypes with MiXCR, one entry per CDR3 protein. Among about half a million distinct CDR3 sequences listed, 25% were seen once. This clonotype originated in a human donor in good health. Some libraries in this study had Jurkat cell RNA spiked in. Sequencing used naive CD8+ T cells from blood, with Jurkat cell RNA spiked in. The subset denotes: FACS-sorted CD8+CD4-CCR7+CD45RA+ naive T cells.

For the CDR3, the DNA is TGTGCCAGTAGTATTGTGGACAGGTCGGGCACCGGGGTGCTGTTTTTT. Its protein is CASSIVDRSGTGVLFF. The chain has TRBV19 and TRBJ2-2; 7 bases fit TRBD1. The CDR3 runs 16 residues. Germline assignment: CDR1 LNHDA and CDR2 SQIVND (reference sequence).